One sample yielded the 8 T cell receptor beta chains listed below, sequenced in a study of regulatory T cells in long-lasting Graves disease. Arm-PCR of CDR3 regions and iRepertoire HTBI primers were used to build TCR beta libraries. TCRdb analysed the multiplex PCR reads with MiXCR anew, one entry per CDR3 protein. The sample has 550,000 to 650,000 distinct CDR3 sequences; 16% are singletons. This sample's time point: newly diagnosed GD, antithyroid drugs for less than 3 months. With RNA extracted from PBMCs as input, the TCR library was made. The data were also submitted as part of a second study, on T cells in Graves' hyperthyroidism and ophthalmopathy.

Here the sequenced sample was peripheral blood mononuclear cells (PBMCs), taken at new diagnosis, from a patient treated with antithyroid drugs. These receptors all come from a man between 18 and 35 years old with Graves disease.

This clonotype was seen ten or more times. The V call is TRBV12-3 or TRBV12-4, the J call TRBJ1-2, with TRBD1 matching over 7 bases. The J segment lost 8 bases and the V segment lost 4 bases, leaving 13 bases of the junction unmatched. This CDR3 is 15 amino acids long. CDR3 bases: TGTGCCAGCAGTTCCACGCGAGACAGGGTTGGGGGCTACACCTTC. Its translation: CASSSTRDRVGGYTF.

This clonotype was detected many times. This chain joins TRBV28 and TRBJ2-1; D perhaps matches TRBD2 (6 bases). This CDR3 spans 16 amino acids. In germline, CDR1 is MDHEN, CDR2 SYDVKM. V lost 7 bases, J lost 4 bases, and 20 bases lay in between. CDR3 sequence: CASNSIRVAEYNEQFF. The CDR3 nucleotides are TGTGCCAGCAACTCAATCCGGGTAGCGGAGTACAATGAGCAGTTCTTC.

This clonotype has at least ten counts. V usage is TRBV5-1 and J usage is TRBJ2-7; TRBD1 matches at 9 bases. V was pared by 2 bases and J by 5 bases, with 5 bases of the junction left unmatched. Germline loops: CDR1 SGHRS, CDR2 YFSETQ. This CDR3 region has 14 residues. This CDR3 reads CASSLSGTGNEQYF. Written as DNA, the CDR3 is TGCGCCAGCAGCTTATCCGGGACAGGGAACGAGCAGTACTTC. Full variable domain (missing parts from reference TRBV5-1 and TRBJ2-7): KAGVTQTPRYLIKTRGQQVTLSCSPISGHRSVSWYQQTPGQGLQFLFEYFSETQRNKGNFPGRFSGRQFSNSRSEMNVSTLELGDSALYLCASSLSGTGNEQYFGPGTRLTVT.

This clonotype has a handful of counts. The junction differs from germline at one of its ends, possibly a read error. The V and J genes are TRBV15 and TRBJ1-2; D possibly corresponds to TRBD1 (5 bases). The CDR3 loop spans 15 amino acids. CDR1 LNHNV and CDR2 YYDKDF come from the germline V gene (reference sequence). The CDR3 DNA reads as TGTGCCACCAGCACCGGGGCCTCGAGTAACTACGGCTACACCTTC. It encodes CATSTGASSNYGYTF.

On this clonotype: The CDR3 end shows no conserved phenylalanine or tryptophan, and so a read error is likely. J is TRBJ2-5 and V is TRBV5-4; the match to TRBD2 covers 12 bases. Germline CDR1 SGHNT, CDR2 YYREEE (reference sequence). CDR3 size: 15 residues. The V segment lost 0 bases and the J segment 5 bases; nucleotides outside the gene matches: 2. CDR3 amino acids: CASSLVLAGGETQYL. CDR3 nucleotide sequence: TGTGCCAGCAGCTTGGTCCTAGCGGGAGGGGAGACCCAGTACCTC.

This clonotype came up many times. This chain connects TRBV24-1 to TRBJ1-5; D gene ambiguous. This CDR3 contains 15 residues. Germline CDR1 KGHDR, CDR2 SFDVKD. The V gene lost 7 bases and the J gene lost 4 bases, with 16 bases spanning the gap. Here the CDR3 reads CATSPSRGKNQPQHF. In DNA form, the CDR3 reads TGTGCCACCAGCCCGTCACGTGGGAAAAATCAGCCCCAGCATTTT.

The gene calls are TRBV4-1 and TRBJ1-5; D uncertain. Germline V lookup: CDR1 MGHRA, CDR2 YSYEKL. The CDR3 is 15 amino acids. V lost 1 base to trimming and J lost 4 bases, with 11 bases between them. This CDR3 reads CASSQVSSQNQPQHF. In nucleotides, the CDR3 is TGCGCCAGCAGCCAAGTGTCCAGCCAAAATCAGCCCCAGCATTTT.

There are many counts of this clonotype. The germline gene is not matched at one end of the junction; a read error may be the cause. V gene TRBV5-1 combines with J gene TRBJ2-1, with TRBD1 matching over 11 bases. The CDR3 runs 14 residues. The V gene's germline CDR1 is SGHRS and CDR2 YFSETQ. For the CDR3, the DNA is TGTGCCAGCAGCTCCGGGACAGGGGGCAATGAGCAGTTCTTC. Protein product: CASSSGTGGNEQFF.